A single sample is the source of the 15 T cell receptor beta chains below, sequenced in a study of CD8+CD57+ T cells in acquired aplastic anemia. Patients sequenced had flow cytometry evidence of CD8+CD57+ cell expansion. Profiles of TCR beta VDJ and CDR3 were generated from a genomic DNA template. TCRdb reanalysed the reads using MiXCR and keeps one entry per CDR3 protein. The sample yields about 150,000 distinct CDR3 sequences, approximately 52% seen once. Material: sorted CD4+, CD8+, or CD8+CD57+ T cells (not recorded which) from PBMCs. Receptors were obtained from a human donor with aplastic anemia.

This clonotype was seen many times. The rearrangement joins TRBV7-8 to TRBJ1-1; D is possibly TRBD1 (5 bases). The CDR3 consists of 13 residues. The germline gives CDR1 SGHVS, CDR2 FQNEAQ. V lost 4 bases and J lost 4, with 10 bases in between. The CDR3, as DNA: TGTGCCAGCAGCTGGCAGGGTGGCACTGAAGCTTTCTTT. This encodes CASSWQGGTEAFF.

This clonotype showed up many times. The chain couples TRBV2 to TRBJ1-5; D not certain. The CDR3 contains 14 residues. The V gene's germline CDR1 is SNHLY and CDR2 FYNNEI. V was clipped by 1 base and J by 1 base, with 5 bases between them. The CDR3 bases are TGTGCCAGCAGTGAAGTTTCCAGCAATCAGCCCCAGCATTTT. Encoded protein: CASSEVSSNQPQHF.

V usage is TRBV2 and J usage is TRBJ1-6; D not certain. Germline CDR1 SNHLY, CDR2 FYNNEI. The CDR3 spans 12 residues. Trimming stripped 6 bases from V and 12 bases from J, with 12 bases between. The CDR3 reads CASSLGAGPLHF. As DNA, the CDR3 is TGTGCCAGCAGCTTGGGTGCCGGACCCCTCCACTTT.

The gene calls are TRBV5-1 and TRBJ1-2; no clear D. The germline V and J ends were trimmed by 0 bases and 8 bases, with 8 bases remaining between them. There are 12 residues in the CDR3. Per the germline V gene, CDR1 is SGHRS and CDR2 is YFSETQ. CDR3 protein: CASSLEGEGYTF. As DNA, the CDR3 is TGCGCCAGCAGCTTGGAGGGAGAGGGCTACACCTTC.

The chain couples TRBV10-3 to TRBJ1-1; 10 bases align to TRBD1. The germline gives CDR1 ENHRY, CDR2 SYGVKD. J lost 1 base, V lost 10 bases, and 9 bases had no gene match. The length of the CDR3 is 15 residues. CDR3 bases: TGTGCCACCATTACGGGACAGGGGACGAACACTGAAGCTTTCTTT. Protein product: CATITGQGTNTEAFF.

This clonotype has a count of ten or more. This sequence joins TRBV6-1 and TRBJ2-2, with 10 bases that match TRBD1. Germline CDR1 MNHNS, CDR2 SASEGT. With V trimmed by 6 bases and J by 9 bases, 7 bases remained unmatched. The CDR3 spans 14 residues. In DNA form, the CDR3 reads TGTGCCAGCAGGCCCGGACAGGGGGGCCGGGAGCTGTTTTTT. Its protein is CASRPGQGGRELFF.

The CDR3 loop is CATSDPRGGGYGYTF. The CDR3 DNA sequence: TGTGCCACCAGTGATCCGAGGGGAGGGGGTTATGGCTACACCTTC. The chain combines TRBV24-1 with TRBJ1-2; D perhaps matches TRBD1 (6 bases). The CDR3 is made up of 15 amino acids. Germline V gene lookup returns CDR1 KGHDR and CDR2 SFDVKD. The V gene lost 3 bases and the J gene lost 5 bases, with 15 bases spanning the gap.

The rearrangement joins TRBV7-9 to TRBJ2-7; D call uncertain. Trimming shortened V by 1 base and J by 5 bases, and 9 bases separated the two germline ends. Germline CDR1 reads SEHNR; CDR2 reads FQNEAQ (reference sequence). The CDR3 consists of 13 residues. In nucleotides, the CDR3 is TGTGCCAGCAGCTTAGGTACTTCCCACGAGCAGTACTTC. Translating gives CASSLGTSHEQYF.

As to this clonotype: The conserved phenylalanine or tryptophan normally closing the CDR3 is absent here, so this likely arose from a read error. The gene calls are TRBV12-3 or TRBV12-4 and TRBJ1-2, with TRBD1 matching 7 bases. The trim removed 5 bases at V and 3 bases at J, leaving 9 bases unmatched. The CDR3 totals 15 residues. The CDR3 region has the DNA TGTGCCAGCAGTAAACCTCGACAGGGACACTATGGCTACACCTCC. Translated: CASSKPRQGHYGYTS.

The CDR3 loop reads CASSAGTGADTQYF. The DNA of the CDR3 is TGTGCCAGTAGCGCCGGGACAGGGGCAGATACGCAGTATTTT. The rearrangement joins TRBV19 to TRBJ2-3, with 10 bases aligning to TRBD1. The germline CDR1 and CDR2 sequences are LNHDA and SQIVND (reference sequence). The CDR3 sequence is 14 residues long. V was clipped by 6 bases and J by 4 bases; unmatched bases: 4.

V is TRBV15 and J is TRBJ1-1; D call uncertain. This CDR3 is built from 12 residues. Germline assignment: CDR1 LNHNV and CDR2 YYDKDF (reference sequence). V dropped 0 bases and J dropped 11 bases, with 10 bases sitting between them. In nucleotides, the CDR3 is TGTGCCACCAGCAGAGATCAAGGGAAGGCTTTCTTT. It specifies CATSRDQGKAFF.

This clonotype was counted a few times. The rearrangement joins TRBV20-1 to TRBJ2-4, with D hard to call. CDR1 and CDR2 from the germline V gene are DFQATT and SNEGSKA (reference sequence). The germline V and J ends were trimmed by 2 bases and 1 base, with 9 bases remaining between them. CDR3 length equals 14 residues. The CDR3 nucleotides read TGCAGTGCTAGACACCCTGGGGCCAAAAACATTCAGTACTTC. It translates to CSARHPGAKNIQYF.

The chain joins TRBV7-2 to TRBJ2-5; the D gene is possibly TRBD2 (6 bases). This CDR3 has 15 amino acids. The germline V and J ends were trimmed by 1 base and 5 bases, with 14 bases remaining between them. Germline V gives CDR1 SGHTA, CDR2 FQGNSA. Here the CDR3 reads CASSLDGGTGETQYF. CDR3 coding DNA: TGTGCCAGCAGCTTAGATGGGGGGACCGGGGAGACCCAGTACTTC.

CDR3 residues: CASSQERQGVQETQYF. The DNA for the CDR3 is TGTGCCAGCAGCCAAGAACGTCAGGGGGTACAAGAGACCCAGTACTTC. The chain recombines TRBV7-9 with TRBJ2-5, with 7 bases lining up with TRBD1. The length of the CDR3 is 16 residues. V lost 5 bases to trimming and J lost 2 bases; unmatched junction nucleotides: 11. Germline CDR1 and CDR2: SEHNR and FQNEAQ (reference sequence). Full variable domain (rest looked up from reference TRBV7-9 and TRBJ2-5): DTGVSQNPRHKITKRGQNVTFRCDPISEHNRLYWYRQTLGQGPEFLTYFQNEAQLEKSRLLSDRFSAERPKGSFSTLEIQRTEQGDSAMYLCASSQERQGVQETQYFGPGTRLLVL.

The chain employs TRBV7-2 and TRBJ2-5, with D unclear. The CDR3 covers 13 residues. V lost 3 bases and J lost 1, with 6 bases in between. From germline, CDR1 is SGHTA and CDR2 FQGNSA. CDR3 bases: TGTGCCAGCAGCTTCCTGACCCAAGAGACCCAGTACTTC. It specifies CASSFLTQETQYF.